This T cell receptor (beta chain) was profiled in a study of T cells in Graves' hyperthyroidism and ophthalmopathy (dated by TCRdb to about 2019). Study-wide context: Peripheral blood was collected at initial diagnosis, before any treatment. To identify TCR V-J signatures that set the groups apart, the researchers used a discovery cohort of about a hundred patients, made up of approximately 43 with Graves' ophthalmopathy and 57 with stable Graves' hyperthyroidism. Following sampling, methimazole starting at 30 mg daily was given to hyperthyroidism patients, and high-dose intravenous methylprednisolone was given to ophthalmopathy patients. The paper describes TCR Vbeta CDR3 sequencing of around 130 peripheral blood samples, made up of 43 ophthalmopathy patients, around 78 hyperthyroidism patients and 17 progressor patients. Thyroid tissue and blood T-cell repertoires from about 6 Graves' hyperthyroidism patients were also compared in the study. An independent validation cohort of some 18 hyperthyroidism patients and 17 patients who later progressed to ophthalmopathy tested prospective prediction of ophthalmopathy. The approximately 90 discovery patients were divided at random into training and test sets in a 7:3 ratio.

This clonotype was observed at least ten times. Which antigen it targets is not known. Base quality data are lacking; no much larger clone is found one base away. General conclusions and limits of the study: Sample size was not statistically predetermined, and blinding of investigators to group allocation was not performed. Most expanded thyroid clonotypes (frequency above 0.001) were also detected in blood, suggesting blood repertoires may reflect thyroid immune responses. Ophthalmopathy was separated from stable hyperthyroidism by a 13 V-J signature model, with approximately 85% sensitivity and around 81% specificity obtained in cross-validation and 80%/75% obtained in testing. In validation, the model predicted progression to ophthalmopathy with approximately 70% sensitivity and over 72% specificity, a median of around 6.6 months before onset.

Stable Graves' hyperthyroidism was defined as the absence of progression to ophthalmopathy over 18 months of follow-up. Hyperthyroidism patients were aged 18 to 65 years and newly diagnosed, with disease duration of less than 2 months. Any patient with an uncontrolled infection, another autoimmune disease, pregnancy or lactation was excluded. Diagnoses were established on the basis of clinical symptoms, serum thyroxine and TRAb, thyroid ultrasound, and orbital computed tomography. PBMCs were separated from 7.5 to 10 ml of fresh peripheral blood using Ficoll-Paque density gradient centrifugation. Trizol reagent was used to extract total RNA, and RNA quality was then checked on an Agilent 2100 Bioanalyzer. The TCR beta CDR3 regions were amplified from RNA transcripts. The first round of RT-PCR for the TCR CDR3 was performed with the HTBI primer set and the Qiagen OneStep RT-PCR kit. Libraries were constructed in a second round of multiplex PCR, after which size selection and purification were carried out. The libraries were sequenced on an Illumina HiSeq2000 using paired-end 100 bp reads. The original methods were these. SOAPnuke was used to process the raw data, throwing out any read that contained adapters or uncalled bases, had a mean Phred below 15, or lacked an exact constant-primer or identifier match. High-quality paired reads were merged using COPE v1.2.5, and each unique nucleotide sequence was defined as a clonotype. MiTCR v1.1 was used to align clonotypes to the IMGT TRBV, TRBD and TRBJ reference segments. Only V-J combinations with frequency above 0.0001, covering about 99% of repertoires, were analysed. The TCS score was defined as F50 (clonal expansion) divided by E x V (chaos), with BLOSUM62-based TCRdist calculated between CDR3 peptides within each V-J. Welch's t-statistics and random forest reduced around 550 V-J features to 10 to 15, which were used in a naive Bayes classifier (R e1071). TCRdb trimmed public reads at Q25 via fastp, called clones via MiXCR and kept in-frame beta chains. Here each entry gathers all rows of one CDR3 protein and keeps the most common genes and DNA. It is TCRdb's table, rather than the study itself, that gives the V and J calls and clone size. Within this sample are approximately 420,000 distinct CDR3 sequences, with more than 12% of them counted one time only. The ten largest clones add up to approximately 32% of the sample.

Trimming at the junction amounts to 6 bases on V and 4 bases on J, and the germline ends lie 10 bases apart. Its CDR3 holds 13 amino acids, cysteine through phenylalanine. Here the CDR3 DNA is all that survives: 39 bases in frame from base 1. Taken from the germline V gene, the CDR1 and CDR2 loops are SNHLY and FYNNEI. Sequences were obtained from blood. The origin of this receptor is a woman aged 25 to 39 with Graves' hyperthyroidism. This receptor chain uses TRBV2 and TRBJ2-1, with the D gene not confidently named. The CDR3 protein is CASSANWYNEQFF. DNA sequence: TGTGCCAGCAGCGCAAACTGGTACAATGAGCAGTTCTTC.